This TCR beta chain originates from a study of blood T cells in healthy people across ages. General study results and limits: There were more naive CD4+ cells and higher diversity in long-lived donors than in aged donors. Diversity of TCR beta per million T cells declined in a roughly linear way with age.

Using a J-beta primer mix together with a sample-barcoded 5' primer, a second PCR was run for about 6 to 12 cycles. Via MiXCR, TCRdb re-called the 5' RACE reads, giving one row per CDR3 protein. The data contain 1.5 million to 2 million distinct CDR3 sequences, roughly two fifths of them singletons. In each sample, at least 6 million PBMCs were isolated. This clonotype turned up a few times. Its antigen is unknown. Compared with germline, one end of the junction differs, possibly owing to a read error. The germline V gene has CDR1 LGHNA and CDR2 YSLEER. CDR3 length equals 13 residues. The sequencing sample was made of blood. The TCR was taken from a human donor in good health. V is TRBV4-3 and J is TRBJ1-5; TRBD1 aligns across 8 bases. CDR3 nucleotide sequence: TGTGCCAGCAGTCAGGGGGCGTATCAGCCCCAGCATTTT. Translated, it gives CASSQGAYQPQHF.